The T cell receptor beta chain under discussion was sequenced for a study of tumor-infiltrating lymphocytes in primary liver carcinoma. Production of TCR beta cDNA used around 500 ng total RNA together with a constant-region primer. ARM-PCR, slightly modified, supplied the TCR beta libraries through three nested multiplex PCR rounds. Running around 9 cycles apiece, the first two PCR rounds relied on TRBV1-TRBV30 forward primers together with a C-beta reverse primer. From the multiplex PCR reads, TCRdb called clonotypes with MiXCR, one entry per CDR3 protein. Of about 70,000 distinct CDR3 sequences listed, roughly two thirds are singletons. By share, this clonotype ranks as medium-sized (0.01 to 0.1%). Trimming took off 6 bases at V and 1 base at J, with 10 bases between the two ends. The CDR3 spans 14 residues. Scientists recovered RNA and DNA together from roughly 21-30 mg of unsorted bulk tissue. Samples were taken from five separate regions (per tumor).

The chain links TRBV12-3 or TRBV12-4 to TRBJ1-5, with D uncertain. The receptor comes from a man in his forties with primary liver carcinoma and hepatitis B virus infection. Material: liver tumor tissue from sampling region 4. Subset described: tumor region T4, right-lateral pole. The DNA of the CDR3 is TGTGCCAGCAGCAAGGGCCCAAGCAATCAGCCCCAGCATTTT. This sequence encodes CASSKGPSNQPQHF.